This passage covers 24 T cell receptor beta chains from one sample sequenced in a study of T cells after yellow fever vaccination. TCRdb passed the 5' RACE reads through MiXCR, listing each CDR3 protein once. Here the sample spans a few hundred thousand distinct CDR3 sequences, about 6.2% being singletons. This material consisted of PBMCs, taken 5 days after the yellow fever booster vaccination. Receptors were obtained from a man younger than 45 who received the YFV17D yellow fever vaccine.

This clonotype turned up a few times. This chain uses TRBV18 with TRBJ2-1; D might be TRBD1 or TRBD2, each matching 5 bases. CDR1 is KGHSH and CDR2 is LQKENI in the germline V gene. Trimming pared 0 bases from V and 0 bases from J, leaving 15 bases between. The CDR3 extends over 18 amino acids. CDR3 DNA: TGTGCCAGCTCACCACCCGGAATCGGGACCTTCTCCTACAATGAGCAGTTCTTC. This sequence encodes CASSPPGIGTFSYNEQFF.

The rearrangement joins TRBV7-2 to TRBJ1-6, with D unresolved. Germline V gene sequence: CDR1 SGHTA, CDR2 FQGNSA. The CDR3 extends over 14 amino acids. V lost 1 base, J lost 5 bases, and 6 bases lay in between. The CDR3 nucleotides are TGTGCCAGCAGCTTAGAGGTCCATAATTCACCCCTCCACTTT. Its protein is CASSLEVHNSPLHF.

This clonotype has at least ten counts. This chain links TRBV20-1 with TRBJ2-5; unclear D gene. The germline V gene has CDR1 DFQATT and CDR2 SNEGSKA (reference sequence). The CDR3 spans 13 residues. V was clipped by 6 bases and J by 4 bases, with 15 bases between them. CDR3 protein: CSASRTSRETQYF. The CDR3 nucleotides read TGCAGTGCCTCGAGGACCTCAAGAGAGACCCAGTACTTC.

The table lists this clonotype with many counts. The chain carries TRBV7-2 and TRBJ2-5; 8 nucleotides align to TRBD2. This CDR3 has 14 amino acids. Germline V gene lookup returns CDR1 SGHTA and CDR2 FQGNSA. With V trimmed by 1 base and J by 4 bases, 2 bases remained unmatched. The CDR3 coding sequence is TGTGCCAGCAGCTTAGGGGCGGGAGGAGAGACCCAGTACTTC. It is translated as CASSLGAGGETQYF.

In this sample, this clonotype turned up many times. V and J are TRBV7-9 and TRBJ2-3, with D possibly being TRBD2 (6 bases). V dropped 3 bases and J dropped 5 bases, with 18 bases sitting between them. The CDR3 has 16 residues. In germline, CDR1 is SEHNR, CDR2 FQNEAQ (reference sequence). The CDR3 sequence is CASSFWRDPHGDTQYF. CDR3 nucleotides: TGTGCCAGCAGCTTCTGGCGGGATCCTCATGGAGATACGCAGTATTTT.

Many counts were recorded for this clonotype. The J gene is TRBJ1-1, the V gene TRBV29-1, with D unclear. Trimming stripped 4 bases from V and 3 bases from J, with 3 bases between. The CDR3 is made up of 10 amino acids. CDR1 and CDR2 from the germline V gene are SQVTM and ANQGSEA. Here the CDR3 reads CSVVDTEAFF. As DNA, the CDR3 is TGCAGCGTTGTGGACACTGAAGCTTTCTTT.

This clonotype has more than one count but fewer than ten. V and J are TRBV20-1 and TRBJ1-1; 7 positions match TRBD1. The CDR3 contains 14 residues. V lost 6 bases to trimming and J lost 6 bases; unmatched junction nucleotides: 13. Germline values: CDR1 DFQATT, CDR2 SNEGSKA (reference sequence). CDR3 sequence: CSALDRDRTAEAFF. For the CDR3, the DNA is TGCAGTGCCCTAGACAGGGATCGCACTGCTGAAGCTTTCTTT.

Only a few counts were recorded for this clonotype. The chain joins TRBV29-1 to TRBJ1-1; D not resolved. The germline V and J ends were trimmed by 7 bases and 1 base, with 10 bases remaining between them. The CDR3 extends over 12 amino acids. Germline CDR1 is SQVTM and CDR2 is ANQGSEA. The chain's CDR3 is CSGLAPNTEAFF. CDR3 DNA sequence: TGCAGCGGGTTGGCCCCGAACACTGAAGCTTTCTTT.

This clonotype was observed at least ten times. V is TRBV28 and J is TRBJ1-1, with TRBD1 as a possible D gene (5 bases). Trimming stripped 0 bases from V and 0 bases from J, with 8 bases between. CDR3 length: 15 amino acids. Looked up from germline, CDR1 is MDHEN and CDR2 is SYDVKM. Written as DNA, the CDR3 is TGTGCCAGCAGTTTATGGACAGAGTTGAACACTGAAGCTTTCTTT. It specifies CASSLWTELNTEAFF.

This clonotype was picked up a small number of times. This sequence joins TRBV4-3 and TRBJ1-6; D is uncertain. Germline V lookup: CDR1 LGHNA, CDR2 YSLEER. V lost 1 base and J 4 bases, leaving 17 bases between the germline ends. The CDR3 runs 18 residues. The CDR3 sequence is CASSQAPEGSIYNSPLHF. CDR3 nucleotides: TGCGCCAGCAGCCAAGCACCGGAAGGGAGTATTTATAATTCACCCCTCCACTTT.

This clonotype was observed a few times. This chain connects TRBV14 to TRBJ2-7, with 7 bases aligning to TRBD2. This CDR3 region has 13 residues. Looked up from germline, CDR1 is SGHDN and CDR2 is FVKESK. V lost 5 bases to trimming and J lost 7 bases; unmatched junction nucleotides: 8. CDR3 DNA: TGTGCCAGCAGCTCCTTTACGGGGGGAGAGCAGTACTTC. As protein: CASSSFTGGEQYF.

This clonotype was seen at least ten times. V gene TRBV20-1 combines with J gene TRBJ2-7; unclear D gene. V gave up 5 bases and J gave up 2 bases, with 13 bases separating them. Germline-derived CDR1 and CDR2 are DFQATT and SNEGSKA (reference sequence). This CDR3 is built from 13 residues. The CDR3 here is CSAATGRAYEQYF. CDR3 DNA: TGCAGTGCTGCAACCGGACGCGCCTACGAGCAGTACTTC.

This clonotype was seen at least ten times. The chain carries TRBV7-9 and TRBJ1-1, with a tentative D call TRBD1 (6 bases). The V end was cut by 8 bases, the J end by 5 bases, with 9 bases between. CDR1 and CDR2 from the germline V gene are SEHNR and FQNEAQ (reference sequence). The CDR3 runs 11 residues. In DNA form, the CDR3 reads TGTGCCAGCCGAAGGGGGACTGAAGCTTTCTTT. This gives the protein CASRRGTEAFF.

The CDR3 DNA reads as TGTGCCAGCAGCTTAGATTCCCGACTAGCGAGAGGCTACGAGCAGTACTTC. It yields the protein CASSLDSRLARGYEQYF. V and J are TRBV11-2 and TRBJ2-7; TRBD2 matches 8 bases. Losses at the gene ends were 0 bases for V and 3 bases for J; bases not matched to a gene: 10. Germline V lookup: CDR1 SGHAT, CDR2 FQNNGV. This CDR3 is 17 amino acids long. Full variable domain (rest looked up from reference TRBV11-2 and TRBJ2-7): EAGVAQSPRYKIIEKRQSVAFWCNPISGHATLYWYQQILGQGPKLLIQFQNNGVVDDSQLPKDRFSAERLKGVDSTLKIQPAKLEDSAVYLCASSLDSRLARGYEQYFGPGTRLTVT.

This clonotype was found many times. This chain links TRBV5-1 with TRBJ2-5; D might be TRBD1 (6 bases). Trimming removed 2 bases from V and 5 bases from J, with 10 bases in between. Germline CDR1 reads SGHRS; CDR2 reads YFSETQ. This CDR3 region has 13 residues. The chain's CDR3 is CASSLQGAETQYF. The CDR3 DNA sequence: TGCGCCAGCAGCTTACAGGGTGCGGAGACCCAGTACTTC.

This clonotype was picked up a small number of times. The V gene is TRBV19, the J gene TRBJ2-3; a weak D match, TRBD2 (6 bases). The length of the CDR3 is 15 residues. V was shortened by 6 bases and J by 0 bases, with 13 bases between the two germline ends. Germline V gives CDR1 LNHDA, CDR2 SQIVND (reference sequence). As DNA, the CDR3 is TGTGCCAGTAGCCGACTAGTTGAAAGCACAGATACGCAGTATTTT. It encodes CASSRLVESTDTQYF.

This clonotype was counted between two and nine times. The CDR3 nucleotides are TGTGCCAGCTCACTCCAGGGAACCCACAATGAGCAGTTCTTC. Amino acid sequence: CASSLQGTHNEQFF. This chain joins TRBV18 and TRBJ2-1; perhaps TRBD1 as D (5 bases). Germline V lookup: CDR1 KGHSH, CDR2 LQKENI. Trimming shortened V by 4 bases and J by 5 bases, and 12 bases separated the two germline ends. The CDR3 length is 14 residues. Filled out from reference TRBV18 and TRBJ2-1, the complete variable domain reads NAGVMQNPRHLVRRRGQEARLRCSPMKGHSHVYWYRQLPEEGLKFMVYLQKENIIDESGMPKERFSAEFPKEGPSILRIQQVVRGDSAAYFCASSLQGTHNEQFFGPGTRLTVL.

The sample holds many counts of this clonotype. The CDR3 loop reads CASSVSVTRRTGELFF. CDR3 bases: TGTGCCAGCAGCGTAAGCGTGACGAGAAGGACCGGGGAGCTGTTTTTT. The chain recombines TRBV9 with TRBJ2-2; D not certain. Germline loops: CDR1 SGDLS, CDR2 YYNGEE. V was clipped by 1 base and J by 5 bases, with 15 bases between them. This CDR3 has 16 residues.

The chain combines TRBV11-2 with TRBJ1-6; 8 bases match TRBD1. Germline-derived CDR1 and CDR2 are SGHAT and FQNNGV. This CDR3 comprises 17 residues. Unmatched junction bases numbered 13, after V lost 5 bases and J lost 7 bases. The CDR3 region is CASSLRPGQVLNSPLHF. The CDR3 region has the DNA TGTGCCAGCAGCCTAAGGCCGGGACAGGTGTTGAATTCACCCCTCCACTTT. Based on the CDR3 plus reference TRBV11-2 and TRBJ1-6, the full variable domain is EAGVAQSPRYKIIEKRQSVAFWCNPISGHATLYWYQQILGQGPKLLIQFQNNGVVDDSQLPKDRFSAERLKGVDSTLKIQPAKLEDSAVYLCASSLRPGQVLNSPLHFGNGTRLTVT.

This clonotype was counted at least ten times. The V call is TRBV5-1, the J call TRBJ2-5; 7 bases fit TRBD1. Germline trimming cut 3 bases from V and 2 bases from J; bases unmatched to any gene: 4. The CDR3 sequence is 14 residues long. The V gene's germline CDR1 is SGHRS and CDR2 YFSETQ. CDR3 amino acids: CASSWQGQQETQYF. CDR3 DNA sequence: TGCGCCAGCAGCTGGCAGGGACAGCAAGAGACCCAGTACTTC.

This clonotype was detected only a few times. The chain has TRBV7-6 and TRBJ2-1; 7 nucleotides match TRBD1. J gave up 4 bases and V 8 bases, and 11 bases lay outside the gene matches. Germline assignment: CDR1 SGHVS and CDR2 FNYEAQ. The CDR3 has 15 amino acids. CDR3 residues: CASGVGSGGYNEQFF. The CDR3, as DNA: TGTGCCAGCGGGGTGGGGTCAGGGGGATACAATGAGCAGTTCTTC.

The chain recombines TRBV24-1 with TRBJ2-3; 9 bases agree with TRBD2. CDR1 KGHDR and CDR2 SFDVKD come from the germline V gene. There are 16 residues in the CDR3. V lost 4 bases and J lost 1; bases outside the gene matches: 5. CDR3 protein: CATSDPGLAGTDTQYF. The CDR3 coding sequence is TGTGCCACCAGTGACCCGGGACTAGCAGGCACAGATACGCAGTATTTT.

The sample holds a few counts of this clonotype. This chain links TRBV6-5 with TRBJ2-7, with 7 bases fitting TRBD2. This CDR3 comprises 15 residues. The junction had 9 bases not matched to a gene; V was cut back by 4 bases and J by 3 bases. Per germline, CDR1 MNHEY and CDR2 SVGAGI. CDR3 nucleotides: TGTGCCAGCAGTTCCCCCGGACTAGGGGACTACGAGCAGTACTTC. Translated, it gives CASSSPGLGDYEQYF.

There are a few counts of this clonotype. DNA of the CDR3: TGTGCCAGCAGTTACTCGTACAGGGTTGAAAAACTGTTTTTT. It translates to CASSYSYRVEKLFF. The chain recombines TRBV6-5 with TRBJ1-4, with a tentative D call TRBD1 (6 bases). This CDR3 contains 14 residues. The germline CDR1 and CDR2 sequences are MNHEY and SVGAGI. The V end was cut by 0 bases, the J end by 7 bases, with 9 bases between.